The 26 T cell receptor beta chains presented below share a single source sample, sequenced in a study of cytomegalovirus exposure and HLA in healthy donors. The assay was immunoSEQ multiplex PCR, and TCRdb's table has in-frame clones only and misses some. The sample lists 100,000 to 150,000 clones, around 90% occurring once. The source material was PBMCs. Receptor source: a woman in her late teens or twenties in good health and CMV-seronegative.

The CDR3 DNA follows: TGCAGCGTTGAACCCCGGGACAGCTATGGCTACACCTTC. Its protein product is CSVEPRDSYGYTF. The chain joins TRBV29-1 to TRBJ1-2; 7 bases agree with TRBD1. The length of the CDR3 is 13 residues. V was pared by 2 bases and J by 4 bases, with 4 bases of the junction left unmatched. CDR1 and CDR2 from the germline V gene are SQVTM and ANQGSEA.

This clone has a single count. J is TRBJ1-1 and V is TRBV5-1; 8 nucleotides align to TRBD1. There are 14 residues in the CDR3. The V segment lost 3 bases and the J segment 3 bases; nucleotides outside the gene matches: 4. CDR1 is SGHRS and CDR2 is YFSETQ in the germline V gene. CDR3 coding DNA: TGCGCCAGCAGCTGGACAGGGTCCGACACTGAAGCTTTCTTT. Translating it yields CASSWTGSDTEAFF.

The chain carries TRBV5-1 and TRBJ2-3, with 12 bases lining up with TRBD2. The germline gives CDR1 SGHRS, CDR2 YFSETQ. The CDR3 length is 16 residues. With 4 bases clipped from V and 2 bases from J, the junction kept 5 bases outside the gene matches. The CDR3 is CASSQLAGGPTDTQYF. The CDR3 DNA sequence: TGCGCCAGCAGCCAACTAGCGGGAGGCCCCACAGATACGCAGTATTTT. Based on the CDR3 plus reference TRBV5-1 and TRBJ2-3, the full variable domain is KAGVTQTPRYLIKTRGQQVTLSCSPISGHRSVSWYQQTPGQGLQFLFEYFSETQRNKGNFPGRFSGRQFSNSRSEMNVSTLELGDSALYLCASSQLAGGPTDTQYFGPGTRLTVL.

V gene TRBV5-1 combines with J gene TRBJ2-1; 9 positions match TRBD2. This CDR3 has 17 residues. Germline V gene lookup returns CDR1 SGHRS and CDR2 YFSETQ. V shed 0 bases, J shed 1 base, and the junction held 5 bases outside the gene matches. CDR3 DNA sequence: TGCGCCAGCAGCTTGGATATAGCGGGAGCTTCCTACAATGAGCAGTTCTTC. Protein product: CASSLDIAGASYNEQFF. The full variable domain, rest sourced from reference TRBV5-1 and TRBJ2-1, is KAGVTQTPRYLIKTRGQQVTLSCSPISGHRSVSWYQQTPGQGLQFLFEYFSETQRNKGNFPGRFSGRQFSNSRSEMNVSTLELGDSALYLCASSLDIAGASYNEQFFGPGTRLTVL.

The V gene is TRBV11-2, the J gene TRBJ2-7; D is undetermined. V lost 1 base and J lost 5, with 12 bases in between. CDR1 and CDR2 (germline): SGHAT, FQNNGV. CDR3 length equals 14 residues. The CDR3, as DNA: TGTGCCAGCAGCTTAGTTGGCAGTATTAACGAGCAGTACTTC. Translation gives CASSLVGSINEQYF.

The V and J genes are TRBV7-3 and TRBJ2-7; 7 bases map to TRBD1. This CDR3 is built from 13 residues. Trimming removed 4 bases from V and 5 bases from J; junction bases left unmatched: 5. Germline loops: CDR1 SGHTA, CDR2 FQGTGA. DNA of the CDR3: TGTGCCAGCAGCTCACGACAGGGCGACGAGCAGTACTTC. This codes for CASSSRQGDEQYF.

The rearrangement links TRBV5-6 to TRBJ2-5; TRBD1 agrees at 7 bases. This CDR3 region has 13 residues. The germline V gene has CDR1 SGHDT and CDR2 YYEEEE. V lost 6 bases to trimming and J lost 4 bases; unmatched junction nucleotides: 6. The CDR3 region has the DNA TGTGCCAGCACTTCGACAGGGAGAGAGACCCAGTACTTC. Translation gives CASTSTGRETQYF. The full variable domain, completed using reference TRBV5-6 and TRBJ2-5, is DAGVTQSPTHLIKTRGQQVTLRCSPKSGHDTVSWYQQALGQGPQFIFQYYEEEERQRGNFPDRFSGHQFPNYSSELNVNALLLGDSALYLCASTSTGRETQYFGPGTRLLVL.

The CDR3 loop is CASDRGRTYEQYF. CDR3 nucleotide sequence: TGTGCCAGCGACAGGGGGCGAACCTACGAGCAGTACTTC. This chain uses TRBV6-1 with TRBJ2-7; 10 positions agree with TRBD1. The germline V gene encodes CDR1 MNHNS and CDR2 SASEGT. V was clipped by 8 bases and J by 2 bases; unmatched bases: 3. The CDR3 has 13 residues.

This chain connects TRBV10-2 to TRBJ2-7, with 7 bases that match TRBD2. V shed 0 bases, J shed 4 bases, and the junction held 9 bases outside the gene matches. Germline CDR1 and CDR2: WSHSY and SAAADI. The CDR3 sequence is 16 residues long. CDR3 sequence reads: CASSESKVRGGYEQYF. For the CDR3, the DNA is TGCGCCAGCAGTGAGTCAAAGGTAAGGGGAGGGTACGAGCAGTACTTC.

This rearrangement joins TRBV27 to TRBJ2-7; 9 nucleotides agree with TRBD1. Germline V gene data show CDR1 as MNHEY and CDR2 as SMNVEV (reference sequence). The V segment lost 5 bases and the J segment 2 bases; nucleotides outside the gene matches: 4. The CDR3 has 14 residues. The CDR3 is CASSPGQGTYEQYF. The DNA for the CDR3 is TGTGCCAGCAGTCCGGGACAGGGAACCTACGAGCAGTACTTC.

The rearrangement joins TRBV2 to TRBJ1-2, with 9 bases lining up with TRBD1. CDR1 and CDR2 from the germline V gene are SNHLY and FYNNEI. V gave up 4 bases and J gave up 1 base; unmatched junction bases: 4. CDR3 size: 15 residues. DNA of the CDR3: TGTGCCAGCAGTGGAGCGGGACAGGGTAACTATGGCTACACCTTC. Its protein product is CASSGAGQGNYGYTF.

The chain has TRBV2 and TRBJ2-2; 9 nucleotides agree with TRBD2. Trimming took 5 bases from V and 1 from J; bases not matched to a gene: 5. CDR1 and CDR2 from the germline V gene are SNHLY and FYNNEI. This CDR3 has 16 amino acids. DNA of the CDR3: TGTGCCAGCAGTTATACTAGCGGGTGGAACACCGGGGAGCTGTTTTTT. Its translation is CASSYTSGWNTGELFF.

J is TRBJ2-1 and V is TRBV11-3, with D unclear. The CDR3 runs 17 residues. V shed 0 bases and J shed 0 bases, with 12 bases lying between them. Germline V gene sequence: CDR1 SGHNT, CDR2 YENEEA. In DNA, the CDR3 is TGTGCCAGCAGCTTAGATTGGGCTGGAAGCTCCTACAATGAGCAGTTCTTC. This codes for CASSLDWAGSSYNEQFF.

The chain carries TRBV29-1 and TRBJ2-3; 8 bases are a match to TRBD1. The ends lost 4 bases at V and 4 bases at J; junction bases unmatched: 4. Germline values: CDR1 SQVTM, CDR2 ANQGSEA. The CDR3 covers 13 residues. As DNA, the CDR3 is TGCAGCGTTGGACAGGGGAGCCCAGATACGCAGTATTTT. Protein: CSVGQGSPDTQYF.

The rearrangement joins TRBV2 to TRBJ2-7; perhaps TRBD2 as D (6 bases). Germline CDR1 SNHLY, CDR2 FYNNEI. The V gene lost 5 bases and the J gene lost 4 bases, with 18 bases spanning the gap. There are 15 residues in the CDR3. CDR3 sequence reads: CASSKERAVSYEQYF. The CDR3 DNA reads TGTGCCAGCAGTAAGGAGCGGGCGGTATCATACGAGCAGTACTTC.

This clone was observed a single time. The genes are TRBV19 and TRBJ2-1; TRBD2 matches at 7 bases. The CDR3 extends over 15 amino acids. Germline V gene lookup returns CDR1 LNHDA and CDR2 SQIVND (reference sequence). Trimming took 5 bases from V and 0 from J; bases not matched to a gene: 4. The CDR3 DNA reads TGTGCCAGTAGTGACGGGACTAACTCCTACAATGAGCAGTTCTTC. Translation gives CASSDGTNSYNEQFF.

The rearrangement links TRBV5-4 to TRBJ2-2; a weak D match, TRBD2 (6 bases). This CDR3 spans 15 amino acids. V was trimmed by 1 base and J by 4 bases, leaving 11 bases between them. Germline V gene data show CDR1 as SGHNT and CDR2 as YYREEE (reference sequence). In nucleotides, the CDR3 is TGTGCCAGCAGCTTGCCACGGGGGAGCACCGGGGAGCTGTTTTTT. Translating it yields CASSLPRGSTGELFF.

The sample holds a few counts of this clone. V and J are TRBV7-2 and TRBJ2-1; TRBD2 agrees at 11 bases. Germline V gene data show CDR1 as SGHTA and CDR2 as FQGNSA. J lost 7 bases, V lost 1 base, and 12 bases had no gene match. The CDR3 consists of 18 residues. The CDR3 protein is CASSLGLLAGASGNEQFF. CDR3 in DNA: TGTGCCAGCAGCTTAGGTCTACTAGCGGGAGCTTCTGGGAATGAGCAGTTCTTC.

V is TRBV5-1 and J is TRBJ2-1; maybe TRBD2 (6 bases). This CDR3 is built from 17 residues. The V end lost 4 bases, the J end lost 5 bases, and 22 bases lay between the germline ends. Germline CDR1 reads SGHRS; CDR2 reads YFSETQ. This chain's CDR3 is CASSGGSGTPGDNEQFF. The CDR3 bases are TGCGCCAGCAGCGGGGGGTCCGGGACCCCGGGCGACAATGAGCAGTTCTTC.

V gene TRBV7-2 combines with J gene TRBJ2-5; possibly TRBD1 for D (5 bases). V lost 4 bases to trimming and J lost 5 bases, with 11 bases between them. The CDR3 has 13 residues. In germline, CDR1 is SGHTA, CDR2 FQGNSA. DNA for the CDR3: TGTGCCAGCAGCTACCCCCCAGGGGAGACCCAGTACTTC. This encodes CASSYPPGETQYF.

The rearrangement links TRBV5-1 to TRBJ2-7; TRBD1 is a possible D gene (6 bases). V lost 3 bases and J lost 1, with 11 bases in between. Germline CDR1 is SGHRS and CDR2 is YFSETQ. There are 14 residues in the CDR3. Written as DNA, the CDR3 is TGCGCCAGCAGCTCAGGACAGCTTTCCTACGAGCAGTACTTC. Amino acid sequence: CASSSGQLSYEQYF.

The chain is built from TRBV11-2 and TRBJ1-1, with D perhaps matching TRBD1 (6 bases). The V end was cut by 6 bases, the J end by 10 bases, with 24 bases between. The CDR3 contains 15 residues. Germline V gene sequence: CDR1 SGHAT, CDR2 FQNNGV. CDR3 DNA sequence: TGTGCCAGCAGGGGGGCCTACCCGGATACAGGGATAGCTTTCTTT. As protein: CASRGAYPDTGIAFF.

V usage is TRBV27 and J usage is TRBJ2-7; a weak D match, TRBD1 (6 bases). The V gene lost 5 bases and the J gene lost 0 bases, with 11 bases spanning the gap. This CDR3 has 14 residues. The germline V gene has CDR1 MNHEY and CDR2 SMNVEV (reference sequence). The CDR3 DNA follows: TGTGCCAGCAGTCTCCAGGGGTTCTCCTACGAGCAGTACTTC. Translating it yields CASSLQGFSYEQYF.

The chain links TRBV30 to TRBJ2-7; D remains ambiguous. The length of the CDR3 is 13 residues. V was pared by 2 bases and J by 2 bases, with 10 bases between. The V gene's germline CDR1 is GTSNPN and CDR2 SVGIG (reference sequence). The CDR3 DNA sequence: TGTGCCTGGAGTAAATGGCCAGCCTACGAGCAGTACTTC. Its translation: CAWSKWPAYEQYF.

The V call is TRBV4-2, the J call TRBJ1-2, with D unresolved. The germline V gene has CDR1 LGHNA and CDR2 YNFKEQ. The CDR3 has 16 amino acids. With 0 bases removed from V and 7 bases from J, the gap between germline ends came to 18 bases. The CDR3: CASSQELTVAAGGYTF. The CDR3 DNA follows: TGTGCCAGCAGCCAAGAACTCACCGTCGCGGCGGGTGGCTACACCTTC.

This clone was counted a single time. This chain connects TRBV7-2 to TRBJ2-3; 8 bases align to TRBD2. The CDR3 is 16 amino acids. J was trimmed by 1 base and V by 5 bases; bases with no gene match: 8. CDR1 is SGHTA, CDR2 FQGNSA, per germline. CDR3 nucleotides: TGTGCCAGCAGCCAGAGCGGGAGACGTCGCACAGATACGCAGTATTTT. Translating gives CASSQSGRRRTDTQYF.